Included here is one T cell receptor (beta chain) sequence, with context. Its antigen is not identified. Being one base from a much bigger clone, this may be a read error. The entry originates in a study of identical twins. TCRdb re-called the 5' RACE reads through MiXCR, storing one row per CDR3 protein. The table shows roughly 690,000 distinct CDR3 sequences, with 5.5% to 7.5% occurring only once. The CDR3 is 14 amino acids. V dropped 5 bases and J dropped 1 base, with 11 bases sitting between them. Findings and caveats of the study: With monozygotic twins, out-of-frame TCR alpha sharing exceeded what models estimated. Insertions ran lower in abundant cord blood beta clonotypes, though not in memory repertoires.

The sequenced material came from naive T cells sorted from blood. This chain connects TRBV12-3 or TRBV12-4 to TRBJ1-1; D not certain. This clonotype originated in a man younger than 30 in good health. As DNA, the CDR3 is TGTGCCAGCAGTCCGGGATATTCGAACACTGAAGCTTTCTTT. Amino acids: CASSPGYSNTEAFF.